This entry lists 19 T cell receptor beta chains sequenced from one sample in a study of early T cells in non-severe SARS-CoV-2 infection. TCRdb processed the 5' RACE reads anew with MiXCR; each CDR3 protein has one entry. The sample carries 50,000 to 70,000 distinct CDR3 sequences, about 8.9% recorded once. Sequenced sample: whole blood. The receptors here all came from an adult who was a healthcare worker with PCR-confirmed SARS-CoV-2 infection or an uninfected control (not recorded which).

This clonotype was recorded many times. V and J are TRBV12-3 or TRBV12-4 and TRBJ1-4; D is unclear. The CDR3 is made up of 14 amino acids. The germline V and J ends were trimmed by 6 bases and 8 bases, with 16 bases remaining between them. The CDR3 protein is CASSPNLSLEKLFF. CDR3 nucleotide sequence: TGTGCCAGCAGCCCCAACCTAAGTTTAGAAAAACTGTTTTTT.

This clonotype was counted at least ten times. The chain uses TRBV9 and TRBJ2-1; unclear D gene. The CDR3 spans 11 residues. Germline loops: CDR1 SGDLS, CDR2 YYNGEE. V lost 5 bases to trimming and J lost 9 bases, with 9 bases between them. CDR3 nucleotide sequence: TGTGCCAGCAGAAGTAGTGGTGAGCAGTTCTTC. This sequence encodes CASRSSGEQFF.

This clonotype was seen only a few times. V gene TRBV5-5 combines with J gene TRBJ1-1; possibly TRBD1 for D (5 bases). The V gene's germline CDR1 is SGHKS and CDR2 YYEKEE (reference sequence). The CDR3 consists of 15 residues. V lost 4 bases and J lost 4, with 17 bases in between. CDR3 in amino acids: CASSPPTGRGTEAFF. As DNA, the CDR3 is TGTGCCAGCAGCCCTCCGACGGGGCGGGGCACTGAAGCTTTCTTT.

This clonotype was seen many times. This chain uses TRBV24-1 with TRBJ2-5, with a possible D match to TRBD2 (6 bases). This CDR3 has 14 residues. The germline CDR1 and CDR2 sequences are KGHDR and SFDVKD. The V end lost 3 bases, the J end lost 10 bases, and 17 bases lay between the germline ends. The CDR3 reads CATSDGGMTWVQYF. CDR3 coding DNA: TGTGCCACCAGTGATGGGGGGATGACATGGGTCCAGTACTTC.

This clonotype has a count of ten or more. This chain connects TRBV6-5 to TRBJ1-6, with TRBD1 as a possible D gene (5 bases). The CDR3 extends over 17 amino acids. The germline V gene has CDR1 MNHEY and CDR2 SVGAGI. V was cut by 4 bases and J by 7 bases, with 20 bases left in between. CDR3 sequence (DNA): TGTGCCAGCAGTTTGTTCGGGGACCCCGCCACAAATTCACCCCTCCACTTT. Encoded protein: CASSLFGDPATNSPLHF.

This clonotype occurred many times. This chain connects TRBV6-1 to TRBJ2-7, with TRBD2 matching 10 bases. CDR1 is MNHNS and CDR2 is SASEGT in the germline V gene. This CDR3 comprises 18 residues. V shed 8 bases and J 4 bases; nucleotides not matched to a gene: 20. This chain's CDR3 is CASRAREAGGPSRYEQYF. CDR3 sequence (DNA): TGTGCCAGCCGGGCCCGTGAAGCGGGAGGGCCATCTCGGTACGAGCAGTACTTC.

The rearrangement links TRBV2 to TRBJ2-3; D is possibly TRBD1 (5 bases). Germline V gene data show CDR1 as SNHLY and CDR2 as FYNNEI. Trimming pared 3 bases from V and 0 bases from J, leaving 7 bases between. The CDR3 has 14 amino acids. The CDR3 DNA reads as TGTGCCAGCAGTGACGACAGAAGCACAGATACGCAGTATTTT. Its translation: CASSDDRSTDTQYF. Looking up the rest from reference TRBV2 and TRBJ2-3 gives the full variable domain: EPEVTQTPSHQVTQMGQEVILRCVPISNHLYFYWYRQILGQKVEFLVSFYNNEISEKSEIFDDQFSVERPDGSNFTLKIRSTKLEDSAMYFCASSDDRSTDTQYFGPGTRLTVL.

V is TRBV28 and J is TRBJ2-1, with D possibly being TRBD1 (5 bases). Trimming removed 8 bases at V and 3 bases at J, with 17 bases between. Germline V gene sequence: CDR1 MDHEN, CDR2 SYDVKM. This CDR3 has 15 residues. CDR3 sequence (DNA): TGTGCCAGCGGGCTTTCAGGGCTTATCTACAATGAGCAGTTCTTC. Protein product: CASGLSGLIYNEQFF.

This clonotype was observed a few times. This chain's CDR3 is CATSALTGREETQYF. The DNA of the CDR3 is TGTGCCACCAGTGCCCTCACAGGGAGGGAAGAGACCCAGTACTTC. The rearrangement links TRBV24-1 to TRBJ2-5; possibly TRBD2 for D (7 bases). The germline V gene has CDR1 KGHDR and CDR2 SFDVKD. Trimming took off 5 bases at V and 3 bases at J, with 15 bases between the two ends. The CDR3 runs to 15 residues.

This clonotype came up many times. This chain connects TRBV29-1 to TRBJ2-7; D is tentatively TRBD1 or TRBD2 (5 bases each). The CDR3 totals 12 residues. The germline V gene has CDR1 SQVTM and CDR2 ANQGSEA. The V and J ends lost 6 bases and 6 bases respectively, with 15 bases between them. The CDR3 spells CSVRDPYREQYF. DNA for the CDR3: TGCAGCGTCAGGGACCCCTATCGCGAGCAGTACTTC.

This clonotype was detected many times. For the CDR3, the DNA is TGTGCCAGCAGTTACTCTGGGCCCGCTCTGGAGACCCAGTACTTC. Translating it yields CASSYSGPALETQYF. The V call is TRBV6-5, the J call TRBJ2-5; D is undetermined. Trimming took off 0 bases at V and 5 bases at J, with 13 bases between the two ends. CDR3 size: 15 residues. Germline V gene sequence: CDR1 MNHEY, CDR2 SVGAGI.

This clonotype has more than one count but fewer than ten. J is TRBJ2-3 and V is TRBV6-2 or TRBV6-3, with 9 bases lining up with TRBD1. V was clipped by 5 bases and J by 6 bases; unmatched bases: 9. This CDR3 is 15 amino acids long. CDR1 is MNHEY, CDR2 SVGEGT, per germline. For the CDR3, the DNA is TGTGCCAGCAGTGACCGGGACAGGGATATGGATACGCAGTATTTT. Translated: CASSDRDRDMDTQYF.

This clonotype has at least ten counts. The CDR3 protein is CASSGQGVGTEAFF. The CDR3 DNA follows: TGTGCCAGCAGTGGACAGGGGGTGGGCACTGAAGCTTTCTTT. The rearrangement joins TRBV6-5 to TRBJ1-1, with TRBD1 matching over 10 bases. CDR1 and CDR2 from the germline V gene are MNHEY and SVGAGI. The J segment lost 4 bases and the V segment lost 5 bases, leaving 4 bases of the junction unmatched. There are 14 residues in the CDR3.

This clonotype was seen a few times. The J gene is TRBJ2-2, the V gene TRBV6-4; TRBD1 agrees at 7 bases. Germline-derived CDR1 and CDR2 are MRHNA and SNTAGT. The V and J ends lost 5 bases and 4 bases, in that order; junction bases with no gene match: 4. The CDR3 runs to 14 residues. CDR3 region: CASSPGQTTGELFF. In DNA form, the CDR3 reads TGTGCCAGCAGTCCGGGACAGACCACCGGGGAGCTGTTTTTT.

The rearrangement joins TRBV18 to TRBJ2-1; D is ambiguous. Looked up from germline, CDR1 is KGHSH and CDR2 is LQKENI. CDR3 length: 12 amino acids. Trimming cost V 4 bases and J 6 bases, with 7 bases left between them. CDR3 residues: CASSRQTNEQFF. The CDR3 DNA is TGTGCCAGCTCACGGCAGACCAATGAGCAGTTCTTC.

On this clonotype: One base away lies a much larger clone, so this may be a sequencing read error. The chain joins TRBV11-2 to TRBJ2-5, with D unresolved. Trimming removed 5 bases from V and 3 bases from J, with 4 bases in between. CDR3 length: 11 amino acids. From germline, CDR1 is SGHAT and CDR2 FQNNGV. The CDR3 spells CASSHEETQYF. The DNA for the CDR3 is TGTGCCAGCAGCCATGAAGAGACCCAGTACTTC. Complete variable domain (other parts from reference TRBV11-2 and TRBJ2-5): EAGVAQSPRYKIIEKRQSVAFWCNPISGHATLYWYQQILGQGPKLLIQFQNNGVVDDSQLPKDRFSAERLKGVDSTLKIQPAKLEDSAVYLCASSHEETQYFGPGTRLLVL.

The sample holds many counts of this clonotype. This chain links TRBV20-1 with TRBJ1-6, with a tentative D call TRBD1 (5 bases). Germline lookup yields CDR1 DFQATT and CDR2 SNEGSKA (reference sequence). V lost 0 bases, J lost 7 bases, and 13 bases lay in between. This CDR3 is built from 15 residues. CDR3 protein: CSARDWKGINSPLHF. The CDR3 nucleotides read TGCAGTGCTAGAGATTGGAAGGGGATCAATTCACCCCTCCACTTT.

This clonotype has ten or more counts. The genes are TRBV7-2 and TRBJ1-5; no reliable D call. Per germline, CDR1 SGHTA and CDR2 FQGNSA. The CDR3 contains 16 residues. V was pared by 1 base and J by 5 bases, with 15 bases between. CDR3 residues: CASSLGVRALDQPQHF. The CDR3 nucleotides read TGTGCCAGCAGCTTAGGGGTAAGGGCGTTGGATCAGCCCCAGCATTTT.

This clonotype showed up many times. The chain uses TRBV4-2 and TRBJ1-2; perhaps TRBD1 as D (5 bases). The CDR3 runs 16 residues. The V end lost 0 bases, the J end lost 8 bases, and 19 bases lay between the germline ends. Germline loops: CDR1 LGHNA, CDR2 YNFKEQ. CDR3 amino acids: CASSQDFLPGSNGYTF. The CDR3 coding sequence is TGTGCCAGCAGCCAAGATTTTTTGCCAGGGAGTAACGGCTACACCTTC.